Sequencing of this T cell receptor (beta chain) was carried out in a study of T cell responses to AZD1222 COVID-19 vaccine. V lost 3 bases and J lost 1; bases outside the gene matches: 14. This CDR3 contains 18 residues. Germline loops: CDR1 DFQATT, CDR2 SNEGSKA (reference sequence). Overall study results and limits: Elevations in Spike-specific TCR breadth and depth followed administration of two AZD1222 doses. As reported, nearly half of all spike-specific TCRs target variant regions that are unmutated.

Method: immunoSEQ multiplex PCR; TCRdb's copy keeps in-frame clones and lacks some. The table includes 120,000 to 150,000 clones, just over 90% detected once. About this clone itself: Its antigen is still unknown.

V is TRBV20-1 and J is TRBJ1-5; TRBD1 agrees at 8 bases. The sample in question was peripheral blood, obtained on day 0 of AZD1222 vaccination. This TCR derives from an adult in good health. The CDR3 loop is CSASALGRGQGSNQPQHF. Here the CDR3 DNA reads TGCAGTGCTAGTGCCCTCGGCAGGGGGCAAGGCAGCAATCAGCCCCAGCATTTT.